This TCR beta chain was sequenced for a study of blood T cell repertoires in COVID-19. Study overall: Nucleic acid was either cDNA or gDNA, and it came from T cells, B-cell-depleted T cells, or PBMCs.

Adults between about 18 and 89 years of age took part from about two dozen US areas. Sequenced by immunoSEQ multiplex PCR; TCRdb stores in-frame clones only, minus some. The repertoire holds about 250,000 clones, with roughly 91% as singletons. The CDR3 sequence is 13 residues long. Trimming removed 5 bases from V and 7 bases from J, with 14 bases in between. Germline V CDR1 and CDR2: SSHAT, FNYEAQ (reference sequence). J is TRBJ1-2 and V is TRBV7-7; TRBD1 is a possible D gene (6 bases). Material for sequencing was PBMCs or T cells enriched from blood (not recorded which). This TCR was sampled from a woman in her twenties or thirties with acute COVID-19. The CDR3 loop reads CASSPIHRVGYTF. DNA of the CDR3: TGTGCCAGCAGCCCTATACACAGGGTTGGCTACACCTTC.